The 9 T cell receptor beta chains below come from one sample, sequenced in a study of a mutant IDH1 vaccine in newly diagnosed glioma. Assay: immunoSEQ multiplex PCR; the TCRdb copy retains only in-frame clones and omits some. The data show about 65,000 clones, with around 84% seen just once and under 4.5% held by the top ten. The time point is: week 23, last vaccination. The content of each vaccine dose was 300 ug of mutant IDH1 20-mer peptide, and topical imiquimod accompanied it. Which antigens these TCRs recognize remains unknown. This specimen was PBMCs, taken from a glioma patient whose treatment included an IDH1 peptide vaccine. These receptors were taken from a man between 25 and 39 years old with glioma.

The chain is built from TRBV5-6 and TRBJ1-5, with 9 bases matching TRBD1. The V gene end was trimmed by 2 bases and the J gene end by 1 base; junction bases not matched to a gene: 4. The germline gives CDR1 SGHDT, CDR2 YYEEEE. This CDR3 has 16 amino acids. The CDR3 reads CASSLTGTGSNQPQHF. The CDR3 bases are TGTGCCAGCAGCTTAACCGGGACAGGGAGCAATCAGCCCCAGCATTTT.

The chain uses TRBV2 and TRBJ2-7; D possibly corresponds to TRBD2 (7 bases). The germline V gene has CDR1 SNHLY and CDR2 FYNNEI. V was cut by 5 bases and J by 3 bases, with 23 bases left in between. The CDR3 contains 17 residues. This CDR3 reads CASSYSTGGLALYEQYF. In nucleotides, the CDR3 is TGTGCCAGCAGTTACTCTACGGGGGGCCTCGCCCTCTACGAGCAGTACTTC.

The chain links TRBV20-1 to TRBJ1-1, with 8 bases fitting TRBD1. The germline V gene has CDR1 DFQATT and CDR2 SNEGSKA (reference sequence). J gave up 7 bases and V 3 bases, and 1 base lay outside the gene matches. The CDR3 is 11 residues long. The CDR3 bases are TGCAGTGCTAGTGGGACAGGTGAAGCTTTCTTT. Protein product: CSASGTGEAFF.

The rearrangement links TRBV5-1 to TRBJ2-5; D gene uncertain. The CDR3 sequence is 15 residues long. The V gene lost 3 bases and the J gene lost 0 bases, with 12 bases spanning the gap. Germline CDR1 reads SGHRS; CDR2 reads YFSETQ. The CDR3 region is CASSSGPGYQETQYF. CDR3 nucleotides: TGCGCCAGCAGCTCCGGACCCGGGTACCAAGAGACCCAGTACTTC. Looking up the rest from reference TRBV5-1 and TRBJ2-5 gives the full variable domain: KAGVTQTPRYLIKTRGQQVTLSCSPISGHRSVSWYQQTPGQGLQFLFEYFSETQRNKGNFPGRFSGRQFSNSRSEMNVSTLELGDSALYLCASSSGPGYQETQYFGPGTRLLVL.

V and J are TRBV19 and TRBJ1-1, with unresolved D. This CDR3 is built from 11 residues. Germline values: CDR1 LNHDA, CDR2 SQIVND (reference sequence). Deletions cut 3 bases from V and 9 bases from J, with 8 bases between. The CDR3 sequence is CASSIPPQAFF. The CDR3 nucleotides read TGTGCCAGTAGTATCCCCCCGCAAGCTTTCTTT. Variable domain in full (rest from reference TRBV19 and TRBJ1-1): DGGITQSPKYLFRKEGQNVTLSCEQNLNHDAMYWYRQDPGQGLRLIYYSQIVNDFQKGDIAEGYSVSREKKESFPLTVTSAQKNPTAFYLCASSIPPQAFFGQGTRLTVV.

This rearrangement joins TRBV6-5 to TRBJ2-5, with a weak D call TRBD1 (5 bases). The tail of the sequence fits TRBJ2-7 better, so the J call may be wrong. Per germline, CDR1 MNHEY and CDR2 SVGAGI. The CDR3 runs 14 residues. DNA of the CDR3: TGTGCCACTCGTAAGGGGTTCTCCCGCTACGAGCAGTACTTC. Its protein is CATRKGFSRYEQYF.

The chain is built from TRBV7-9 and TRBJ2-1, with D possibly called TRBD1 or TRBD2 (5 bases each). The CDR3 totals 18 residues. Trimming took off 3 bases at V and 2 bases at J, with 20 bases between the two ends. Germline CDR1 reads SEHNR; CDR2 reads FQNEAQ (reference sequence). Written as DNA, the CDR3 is TGTGCCAGCAGCTTCAGAGGGGACCCCTCGTCCGCCTACAATGAGCAGTTCTTC. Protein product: CASSFRGDPSSAYNEQFF.

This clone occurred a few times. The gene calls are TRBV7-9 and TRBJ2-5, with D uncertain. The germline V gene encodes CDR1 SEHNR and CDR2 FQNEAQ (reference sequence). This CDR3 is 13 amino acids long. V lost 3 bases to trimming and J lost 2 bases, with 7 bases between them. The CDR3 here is CASSFPPQETQYF. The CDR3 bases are TGTGCCAGCAGCTTCCCCCCACAAGAGACCCAGTACTTC.

CDR3 nucleotides: TGTGCCAGCAGTACCGGGACCTCGGGTTCACCCCTCCACTTT. Its protein product is CASSTGTSGSPLHF. V usage is TRBV6-4 and J usage is TRBJ1-6; tentatively, D is TRBD1 (5 bases). V lost 5 bases and J lost 9, with 14 bases in between. CDR1 MRHNA and CDR2 SNTAGT come from the germline V gene. The CDR3 is made up of 14 amino acids.